A selection of T cell receptor beta chains follows, all from one sample in a study of shared clonotypes between healthy human individuals. Sequencing was performed with immunoSEQ multiplex PCR; in TCRdb, only in-frame clones are kept and a portion is missing. The sample has about 470,000 clones; 70% to 80% are singletons. The sequenced material came from PBMCs. The receptors originated from a woman aged 40 to 50 in good health. Some clones in this sample may be carry-over from other donors' samples. Both conserved end residues are part of each CDR3. D genes are given only for firm matches. Rows give clone size only sometimes, using once, few, many, or a class for an expanded clone.

clone_size | j_call | v_call | d_call | cdr3_aa | cdr3_nt
. | TRBJ1-4 | TRBV5-1 | TRBD1 | CASSQSPRGQGSWRDEKLFF | TGCGCCAGCAGCCAGTCTCCGCGCGGACAGGGTTCCTGGAGGGATGAAAAACTGTTTTTT
. | TRBJ2-5 | TRBV30 | TRBD2 | CAWSDGRGGLASKQYF | TGTGCCTGGAGCGATGGCAGGGGTGGACTAGCGTCAAAGCAGTACTTC
. | TRBJ2-1 | TRBV29-1 | TRBD2 | CSVGGTSGEDSYNEQFF | TGCAGCGTTGGCGGGACTAGCGGGGAGGATTCCTACAATGAGCAGTTCTTC
. | TRBJ1-2 | TRBV7-2 | . | CASSLGQASNYGYTF | TGTGCCAGCAGCTTAGGCCAGGCGTCTAACTATGGCTACACCTTC
. | TRBJ1-2 | TRBV29-1 | TRBD1 | CSVSEPRQGYYGYTF | TGCAGCGTTTCCGAACCGAGACAGGGCTACTATGGCTACACCTTC
few | TRBJ1-1 | TRBV5-1 | . | CASSVMGEAEAFF | TGCGCCAGCAGCGTCATGGGGGAGGCTGAAGCTTTCTTT
. | TRBJ2-7 | TRBV5-1 | . | CASSPGTSPVDEQYF | TGCGCCAGCAGCCCCGGGACCTCGCCGGTGGACGAGCAGTACTTC
few | TRBJ2-1 | TRBV28 | . | CASSLRGRTQFF | TGTGCCAGCAGTTTACGGGGGAGGACCCAGTTCTTC
. | TRBJ2-7 | TRBV5-6 | . | CASSIGRYEQYF | TGTGCCAGCAGTATCGGCCGCTACGAGCAGTACTTC
. | TRBJ2-5 | TRBV29-1 | . | CSGAGFSGVETQYF | TGCAGCGGGGCAGGGTTTTCAGGTGTAGAGACCCAGTACTTC
. | TRBJ1-1 | TRBV28 | TRBD1 | CASRRQGQYTEAFF | TGTGCCAGCAGGCGTCAGGGACAGTACACTGAAGCTTTCTTT
. | TRBJ1-1 | TRBV5-5 | TRBD1 | CASSSGTGSAEAFF | TGTGCCAGCAGCTCTGGGACAGGGTCGGCTGAAGCTTTCTTT
. | TRBJ2-5 | TRBV11-2 | . | CASSLGGGSQETQYF | TGTGCCAGCAGCTTGGGAGGGGGGTCCCAAGAGACCCAGTACTTC
. | TRBJ1-4 | TRBV28 | . | CASSLMVPTPNEKLFF | TGTGCCAGCAGTTTGATGGTTCCTACGCCTAATGAAAAACTGTTTTTT
few | TRBJ2-7 | TRBV19 | TRBD2 | CASSTSGMTSGRAFAYEQYF | TGTGCCAGTAGTACATCGGGGATGACTAGCGGGAGGGCGTTCGCCTACGAGCAGTACTTC
. | TRBJ2-1 | TRBV20-1 | . | CSAQDNEQFF | TGCAGTGCCCAAGACAATGAGCAGTTCTTC
. | TRBJ2-7 | TRBV28 | TRBD1 | CASSTGQPYEQYF | TGTGCCAGCAGTACGGGACAGCCCTACGAGCAGTACTTC
. | TRBJ2-7 | TRBV30 | . | CAWSVLPNSYEQYF | TGTGCCTGGAGTGTATTGCCTAACTCCTACGAGCAGTACTTC
. | TRBJ1-5 | TRBV4-2 | . | CASSQLQGSNQPQHF | TGTGCCAGCAGCCAACTACAGGGATCAAATCAGCCCCAGCATTTT
. | TRBJ2-6 | TRBV27 | . | CASSWGDGIGANVLTF | TGTGCCAGCAGTTGGGGGGACGGAATCGGGGCCAACGTCCTGACTTTC
. | TRBJ2-7 | TRBV28 | TRBD1 | CASSSMDRWVYEQYF | TGTGCCAGCAGTTCTATGGACAGGTGGGTCTACGAGCAGTACTTC
. | TRBJ2-7 | TRBV11-2 | . | CASSLITGYSSAYEQYF | TGTGCCAGCAGCTTAATCACAGGGTATTCTTCCGCCTACGAGCAGTACTTC
. | TRBJ1-2 | TRBV6-6 | TRBD1 | CASSQTGTEYGYTF | TGTGCCAGCAGTCAAACCGGGACAGAGTATGGCTACACCTTC